These 22 T cell receptor beta chains originate from one sample sequenced in a study of T-cell memory formation after mild COVID-19. TCRdb re-analysed the 5' RACE reads in MiXCR, keeping a single row per CDR3 protein. The data hold about 50,000 distinct CDR3 sequences, with approximately 9.1% observed a single time. The sequenced sample consisted of PBMCs or a T cell subset sorted from them (not recorded which). These receptors were obtained from an adult woman who had mild COVID-19 (a few samples of this study predate the infection). Cell type and time point are not known.

This clonotype was seen only a few times. The chain combines TRBV4-1 with TRBJ1-3; tentative D call: TRBD1 (6 bases). The CDR3 runs 19 residues. The V gene's germline CDR1 is MGHRA and CDR2 YSYEKL. V lost 6 bases, J lost 0 bases, and 24 bases lay in between. The DNA of the CDR3 is TGCGCCAGCAGAAAGGGGGATGCCGTGGGCGGAGGCTCTGGAAACACCATATATTTT. This codes for CASRKGDAVGGGSGNTIYF.

The chain employs TRBV10-2 and TRBJ1-1; maybe TRBD1 (5 bases). In germline, CDR1 is WSHSY, CDR2 SAAADI. V lost 7 bases, J lost 4 bases, and 13 bases lay in between. There are 13 residues in the CDR3. Here the CDR3 reads CASTRGRVTEAFF. The CDR3 nucleotides are TGCGCCAGCACGAGGGGCCGGGTCACTGAAGCTTTCTTT.

This clonotype was seen more than once but under ten times. The rearrangement links TRBV11-2 to TRBJ1-1; TRBD1 agrees at 8 bases. The CDR3 is made up of 14 amino acids. J gave up 7 bases and V 0 bases, and 4 bases lay outside the gene matches. Germline-derived CDR1 and CDR2 are SGHAT and FQNNGV. CDR3 coding DNA: TGTGCCAGCAGCTTAGACAGGGGGCTAGGTGAAGCTTTCTTT. It codes for CASSLDRGLGEAFF.

A few counts support this clonotype. The chain couples TRBV4-1 to TRBJ2-5; no clear D. Trimming removed 4 bases at V and 1 base at J, with 13 bases between. This CDR3 comprises 15 residues. Germline CDR1 MGHRA, CDR2 YSYEKL. The CDR3 DNA reads as TGCGCCAGCAGCCTTCTTCCAGGTCCCCAAGAGACCCAGTACTTC. Amino acids: CASSLLPGPQETQYF.

The sample holds many counts of this clonotype. The chain combines TRBV4-2 with TRBJ2-3, with 7 bases fitting TRBD2. Germline V CDR1 and CDR2: LGHNA, YNFKEQ. The CDR3 contains 18 residues. With V trimmed by 0 bases and J by 0 bases, 9 bases remained unmatched. The CDR3 reads CASSQDPLASTSTDTQYF. The CDR3, as DNA: TGTGCCAGCAGCCAAGATCCACTAGCGTCTACTAGCACAGATACGCAGTATTTT.

This clonotype was recorded many times. The chain is built from TRBV6-5 and TRBJ1-1; D is uncertain. The V gene lost 6 bases and the J gene lost 1 base, with 18 bases spanning the gap. The CDR3 contains 16 residues. From germline, CDR1 is MNHEY and CDR2 SVGAGI. The CDR3 reads CASRSGSGIGNTEAFF. The CDR3 DNA reads as TGTGCCAGCAGATCTGGGTCCGGGATCGGGAACACTGAAGCTTTCTTT.

The V gene is TRBV24-1, the J gene TRBJ2-7; unclear D gene. Between the trimmed V and J ends, which lost 3 bases and 7 bases, there was a span of 9 bases. Germline lookup yields CDR1 KGHDR and CDR2 SFDVKD. The CDR3 contains 12 residues. The CDR3 protein is CATSDAKGEQYF. As DNA, the CDR3 is TGTGCCACCAGTGATGCGAAGGGAGAGCAGTACTTC.

This rearrangement joins TRBV15 to TRBJ1-4, with unresolved D. Per germline, CDR1 LNHNV and CDR2 YYDKDF (reference sequence). This CDR3 is 13 amino acids long. The germline V and J ends were trimmed by 0 bases and 15 bases, with 14 bases remaining between them. The CDR3 spells CATSREDGSQVFF. Written as DNA, the CDR3 is TGTGCCACCAGCAGAGAGGACGGAAGTCAGGTGTTTTTT. The full variable domain, completed using reference TRBV15 and TRBJ1-4, is DAMVIQNPRYQVTQFGKPVTLSCSQTLNHNVMYWYQQKSSQAPKLLFHYYDKDFNNEADTPDNFQSRRPNTSFCFLDIRSPGLGDTAMYLCATSREDGSQVFFGSGTQLSVL.

This clonotype was detected ten times or more. The chain combines TRBV29-1 with TRBJ2-7; the D gene could be TRBD1 or TRBD2 (5 bases each). Trimming took 3 bases from V and 4 from J, leaving 10 bases between them. Germline values: CDR1 SQVTM, CDR2 ANQGSEA. The CDR3 runs 12 residues. Here the CDR3 reads CSVDPGTYEQYF. In nucleotides, the CDR3 is TGCAGCGTTGACCCAGGGACGTACGAGCAGTACTTC.

This clonotype was observed at least ten times. The gene calls are TRBV6-5 and TRBJ2-7, with TRBD1 matching over 10 bases. The CDR3 totals 14 residues. The ends lost 4 bases at V and 1 base at J; junction bases unmatched: 1. In germline, CDR1 is MNHEY, CDR2 SVGAGI. The CDR3, as DNA: TGTGCCAGCAGTTTGGGACAGGGGTCCTACGAGCAGTACTTC. It codes for CASSLGQGSYEQYF.

This clonotype was recorded a few times. The genes are TRBV4-1 and TRBJ2-7; D remains ambiguous. Trimming shortened V by 6 bases and J by 0 bases, and 15 bases separated the two germline ends. Germline assignment: CDR1 MGHRA and CDR2 YSYEKL. This CDR3 spans 15 amino acids. This CDR3 is CASSFKGGSSYEQYF. For the CDR3, the DNA is TGCGCCAGCAGTTTCAAAGGCGGTAGCTCCTACGAGCAGTACTTC.

This clonotype turned up a few times. This chain links TRBV20-1 with TRBJ2-2; weak D call: TRBD2 (8 bases). Trimming removed 5 bases at V and 4 bases at J, with 17 bases between. This CDR3 comprises 15 residues. The V gene's germline CDR1 is DFQATT and CDR2 SNEGSKA (reference sequence). The CDR3 bases are TGCAGTGCTCACCGGGGGGGACAGTCCACCGGGGAGCTGTTTTTT. Its protein product is CSAHRGGQSTGELFF.

This clonotype was picked up many times. The genes are TRBV20-1 and TRBJ2-1; TRBD2 agrees at 15 bases. V dropped 6 bases and J dropped 12; count of bases not matched to a gene: 9. The germline V gene encodes CDR1 DFQATT and CDR2 SNEGSKA (reference sequence). This CDR3 comprises 14 residues. CDR3 nucleotide sequence: TGCAGTGCCCGGGGACTAGCGGGAGGAGGGACGCAGTTCTTC. This gives the protein CSARGLAGGGTQFF.

This clonotype was observed a few times. CDR3 residues: CASSLGTGPSYEQYF. DNA for the CDR3: TGTGCCAGCAGTTTGGGGACGGGTCCAAGCTACGAGCAGTACTTC. The chain links TRBV3-1 to TRBJ2-7; either TRBD1 or TRBD2 may fit D (5 bases each). The CDR3 runs 15 residues. In germline, CDR1 is LGHDT, CDR2 YNNKEL (reference sequence). The V end lost 6 bases, the J end lost 3 bases, and 18 bases lay between the germline ends.

This chain links TRBV18 with TRBJ2-1; TRBD1 matches 10 bases. CDR1 is KGHSH and CDR2 is LQKENI in the germline V gene. The CDR3 totals 15 residues. Trimming took 3 bases from V and 7 from J; bases not matched to a gene: 6. For the CDR3, the DNA is TGTGCCAGCTCACCGGGACAGGGGAGGGGGAATGAGCAGTTCTTC. Translation: CASSPGQGRGNEQFF.

This clonotype was observed many times. The V call is TRBV20-1, the J call TRBJ1-5; D might be TRBD1 (6 bases). V lost 5 bases and J 1 base, leaving 12 bases between the germline ends. The CDR3 is 14 amino acids. Per the germline V gene, CDR1 is DFQATT and CDR2 is SNEGSKA (reference sequence). The CDR3 sequence is CSAQDTGSNQPQHF. In DNA form, the CDR3 reads TGCAGTGCTCAAGATACAGGGAGCAATCAGCCCCAGCATTTT.

Only a few counts were recorded for this clonotype. This chain uses TRBV2 with TRBJ2-7, with D perhaps TRBD1 (5 bases). This CDR3 comprises 16 residues. Trimming removed 4 bases from V and 3 bases from J, with 19 bases in between. The germline V gene has CDR1 SNHLY and CDR2 FYNNEI. The CDR3 DNA reads as TGTGCCAGCAGTGCGGCAAGGCAGGGCGGAAGCTACGAGCAGTACTTC. This gives the protein CASSAARQGGSYEQYF.

This clonotype was found many times. The V gene is TRBV12-3 or TRBV12-4, the J gene TRBJ2-2; either TRBD1 or TRBD2 may fit D (5 bases each). Trimming took off 7 bases at V and 4 bases at J, with 28 bases between the two ends. This CDR3 comprises 19 residues. CDR3 sequence: CASIPRRGRTPLGTGELFF. Here the CDR3 DNA reads TGTGCCAGCATTCCTCGACGGGGCCGCACCCCCCTAGGCACCGGGGAGCTGTTTTTT.

The V and J genes are TRBV11-2 and TRBJ2-1; 15 bases are a match to TRBD2. Germline-derived CDR1 and CDR2 are SGHAT and FQNNGV. V gave up 5 bases and J gave up 4 bases; unmatched junction bases: 6. CDR3 length: 17 residues. The CDR3 loop is CASSPGTSGGLYNEQFF. CDR3 DNA sequence: TGTGCCAGCAGCCCGGGGACTAGCGGGGGGCTATACAATGAGCAGTTCTTC.

At least ten counts were recorded for this clonotype. V is TRBV18 and J is TRBJ1-5; 8 bases are a match to TRBD1. The length of the CDR3 is 15 residues. Germline assignment: CDR1 KGHSH and CDR2 LQKENI. Unmatched junction bases numbered 4, after V lost 0 bases and J lost 6 bases. The CDR3, as DNA: TGTGCCAGCTCACCACCAGGACAGGGAAGTCAGCCCCAGCATTTT. It is translated as CASSPPGQGSQPQHF.

The V gene is TRBV20-1, the J gene TRBJ2-7; the D is unclear. The CDR3 length is 14 residues. Trimming pared 5 bases from V and 5 bases from J, leaving 19 bases between. Germline V gene sequence: CDR1 DFQATT, CDR2 SNEGSKA (reference sequence). The CDR3 spells CSALGPGVGNEQYF. CDR3 coding DNA: TGCAGTGCTCTCGGACCCGGAGTTGGGAACGAGCAGTACTTC.

This clonotype was counted a few times. Here the CDR3 reads CASSDGGQLSSYNEQFF. The CDR3 DNA is TGCGCCAGCAGCGACGGGGGGCAGCTTAGCTCCTACAATGAGCAGTTCTTC. The chain carries TRBV4-1 and TRBJ2-1, with D perhaps TRBD2 (7 bases). Germline CDR1 reads MGHRA; CDR2 reads YSYEKL. Trimming took 5 bases from V and 0 from J, leaving 17 bases between them. This CDR3 comprises 17 residues.